This T cell receptor beta chain was captured by sequencing in a study of blood T cell repertoires in COVID-19. The ends lost 1 base at V and 6 bases at J; junction bases unmatched: 5. Germline V gene data show CDR1 as GTSNPN and CDR2 as SVGIG (reference sequence). The length of the CDR3 is 14 residues. Authors' data handling: Quantification of nucleated cells was approximated via reference gene primer amplification. The repertoire was sequenced with immunoSEQ multiplex PCR; TCRdb's copy has only in-frame clones and lacks some. D and trimming come from the DNA, and the V and J calls and clone size come from that table. The sample lists 150,000 to 200,000 clones; 85% to 90% were seen once.

This sequence was found in a woman between 65 and 79 years old with COVID-19, enrolled during active disease. The sequencing input was peripheral blood. V gene TRBV30 combines with J gene TRBJ2-2; TRBD2 aligns across 7 bases. For the CDR3, the DNA is TGTGCCTGGAGTGGACTAGCAGTAGCCGGGGAGCTGTTTTTT. It yields the protein CAWSGLAVAGELFF.